These 20 T cell receptor beta chains were all obtained from the same sample, sequenced in a study of blood T cells in healthy people across ages. A second PCR of roughly 7 to 11 cycles used a sample-barcoded 5' primer and a J-beta primer mix. Via MiXCR, TCRdb re-called the 5' RACE reads, giving one row per CDR3 protein. Of about 540,000 distinct CDR3 sequences detected, around 24% appear once; the ten largest clones hold roughly 9.4%. Separately, the same data were catalogued under a study of T cells of mothers and their children.

The sequenced sample was blood. These TCRs come from a boy aged 5-17 years in good health.

This clonotype was seen more than once but under ten times. This sequence joins TRBV7-9 and TRBJ1-4, with TRBD1 matching 8 bases. The germline CDR1 and CDR2 sequences are SEHNR and FQNEAQ (reference sequence). CDR3 length: 17 residues. J gave up 7 bases and V 1 base, and 11 bases lay outside the gene matches. CDR3 protein: CASSLVAPGTGGEKLFF. The CDR3 DNA reads TGTGCCAGCAGCTTAGTGGCCCCCGGGACAGGAGGTGAAAAACTGTTTTTT.

The chain links TRBV7-9 to TRBJ1-1; possible D gene TRBD1, 6 bases. Germline V lookup: CDR1 SEHNR, CDR2 FQNEAQ (reference sequence). The CDR3 contains 15 residues. Trimming stripped 1 base from V and 4 bases from J, with 13 bases between. The CDR3 sequence is CASSLDGGRRTEAFF. The CDR3 DNA reads as TGTGCCAGCAGCTTAGACGGGGGGCGGCGCACTGAAGCTTTCTTT. The complete variable domain, with remaining parts taken from reference TRBV7-9 and TRBJ1-1, reads DTGVSQNPRHKITKRGQNVTFRCDPISEHNRLYWYRQTLGQGPEFLTYFQNEAQLEKSRLLSDRFSAERPKGSFSTLEIQRTEQGDSAMYLCASSLDGGRRTEAFFGQGTRLTVV.

The chain has TRBV18 and TRBJ1-6; D remains unclear. CDR3 length: 16 amino acids. V was cut by 0 bases and J by 5 bases, with 11 bases left in between. Germline V gives CDR1 KGHSH, CDR2 LQKENI. CDR3: CASSPPGGTDNSPLHF. CDR3 bases: TGTGCCAGCTCACCACCTGGCGGCACAGATAATTCACCCCTCCACTTT.

In its sample, this clonotype was seen a few times. The chain is built from TRBV5-1 and TRBJ1-1; 7 bases map to TRBD1. This CDR3 has 14 amino acids. V was pared by 3 bases and J by 2 bases, with 4 bases of the junction left unmatched. The V gene's germline CDR1 is SGHRS and CDR2 YFSETQ. This CDR3 is CASSWGQPNTEAFF. DNA for the CDR3: TGCGCCAGCAGCTGGGGACAGCCCAACACTGAAGCTTTCTTT.

This clonotype was seen a handful of times. The chain combines TRBV20-1 with TRBJ1-6, with 9 positions matching TRBD1. Per the germline V gene, CDR1 is DFQATT and CDR2 is SNEGSKA (reference sequence). J lost 3 bases, V lost 6 bases, and 9 bases had no gene match. This CDR3 contains 16 residues. CDR3 region: CSAPGQGANYNSPLHF. The DNA for the CDR3 is TGCAGTGCCCCGGGACAGGGAGCCAACTATAATTCACCCCTCCACTTT.

This clonotype was counted between two and nine times. The chain employs TRBV15 and TRBJ2-7; D is unclear. V was pared by 0 bases and J by 0 bases, with 6 bases between. The CDR3 loop spans 14 amino acids. Germline V lookup: CDR1 LNHNV, CDR2 YYDKDF (reference sequence). The CDR3 region is CATSRERSSYEQYF. The CDR3 bases are TGTGCCACCAGCAGAGAACGGAGCTCCTACGAGCAGTACTTC.

The genes are TRBV5-5 and TRBJ1-1, with D unresolved. The V and J ends lost 4 bases and 6 bases respectively, with 19 bases between them. This CDR3 comprises 15 residues. Per the germline V gene, CDR1 is SGHKS and CDR2 is YYEKEE (reference sequence). This chain's CDR3 is CASSPWSLPEAEAFF. CDR3 nucleotide sequence: TGTGCCAGCAGCCCTTGGTCATTACCAGAGGCTGAAGCTTTCTTT. Together with reference TRBV5-5 and TRBJ1-1, the CDR3 gives the full variable domain: DAGVTQSPTHLIKTRGQQVTLRCSPISGHKSVSWYQQVLGQGPQFIFQYYEKEERGRGNFPDRFSARQFPNYSSELNVNALLLGDSALYLCASSPWSLPEAEAFFGQGTRLTVV.

This clonotype was seen a handful of times. This chain uses TRBV7-3 with TRBJ2-3; possibly TRBD1 or TRBD2 for D (5 bases each). The V end lost 5 bases, the J end lost 9 bases, and 15 bases lay between the germline ends. CDR3 size: 13 residues. Germline CDR1 reads SGHTA; CDR2 reads FQGTGA. DNA of the CDR3: TGTGCCAGCAGCCCCCCCGGGACGCGGACGCAGTATTTT. This translates into CASSPPGTRTQYF.

This clonotype was picked up a small number of times. The J gene is TRBJ2-5, the V gene TRBV29-1, with 8 bases that match TRBD2. The DNA end is a closer match to TRBJ2-7, so the J assignment may be wrong. This CDR3 contains 13 residues. Germline-derived CDR1 and CDR2 are SQVTM and ANQGSEA. For the CDR3, the DNA is TGCAGCGTTGATCGCGGGAGGCCCTACGAGCAGTACTTC. It is translated as CSVDRGRPYEQYF.

This sequence joins TRBV9 and TRBJ2-7; perhaps TRBD2 as D (6 bases). The CDR3 sequence is 13 residues long. Germline CDR1 reads SGDLS; CDR2 reads YYNGEE. With 3 bases removed from V and 3 bases from J, the gap between germline ends came to 10 bases. In DNA form, the CDR3 reads TGTGCCAGCAGCGCGGGAGAGATCTACGAGCAGTACTTC. The encoded protein is CASSAGEIYEQYF.

This clonotype was seen a few times. The rearrangement joins TRBV7-6 to TRBJ2-5; D remains unclear. V was trimmed by 0 bases and J by 1 base, leaving 12 bases between them. The CDR3 contains 16 residues. Germline CDR1 SGHVS, CDR2 FNYEAQ. This CDR3 reads CASSLASGGSQETQYF. DNA for the CDR3: TGTGCCAGCAGCTTAGCGTCGGGCGGATCCCAAGAGACCCAGTACTTC.

In its sample, this clonotype was seen a few times. V is TRBV6-5 and J is TRBJ1-1, with 9 bases that match TRBD1. The V segment lost 6 bases and the J segment 5 bases; nucleotides outside the gene matches: 10. The CDR3 runs to 15 residues. The germline gives CDR1 MNHEY, CDR2 SVGAGI. The CDR3 region is CASRRDPGQGTEAFF. CDR3 nucleotides: TGTGCCAGCAGAAGAGACCCGGGACAGGGTACTGAAGCTTTCTTT.

The CDR3 DNA sequence: TGCGCCAGCAGCCAAGATCGGGCGCTAGGCACAGATACGCAGTATTTT. Protein sequence: CASSQDRALGTDTQYF. V and J are TRBV4-1 and TRBJ2-3; no reliable D call. V lost 0 bases, J lost 1 base, and 11 bases lay in between. Germline V gives CDR1 MGHRA, CDR2 YSYEKL. CDR3 length: 16 residues.

This clonotype was recorded many times. The V gene is TRBV20-1, the J gene TRBJ2-1; D unresolved. The germline CDR1 and CDR2 sequences are DFQATT and SNEGSKA (reference sequence). CDR3 length: 11 amino acids. V lost 4 bases to trimming and J lost 5 bases, with 6 bases between them. The CDR3 reads CSAKKDNEQFF. DNA for the CDR3: TGCAGTGCTAAGAAGGACAATGAGCAGTTCTTC.

The gene calls are TRBV4-3 and TRBJ2-7, with a possible D match to TRBD2 (6 bases). The DNA end is more similar to TRBJ2-1, so the J call may be wrong. The CDR3 contains 16 residues. The germline V gene has CDR1 LGHNA and CDR2 YSLEER. CDR3 in DNA: TGCGCCAGCAGCCAACGCCGGGACGGAGGGTACAATGAGCAGTTCTTC. Translation gives CASSQRRDGGYNEQFF.

The genes are TRBV7-3 and TRBJ2-5; a possible D gene is TRBD1 (5 bases). The V end was cut by 1 base, the J end by 5 bases, with 8 bases between. The germline V gene has CDR1 SGHTA and CDR2 FQGTGA. The length of the CDR3 is 13 residues. The CDR3 bases are TGTGCCAGCAGCTTAAGGCAGGGTGAGACCCAGTACTTC. Translation: CASSLRQGETQYF.

The V call is TRBV11-2, the J call TRBJ1-1; no firm D call. The CDR3 is 13 amino acids. Between the trimmed V and J ends, which lost 5 bases and 11 bases, there was a span of 18 bases. Germline V gene data show CDR1 as SGHAT and CDR2 as FQNNGV. CDR3 region: CASSPPAGLVAFF. As DNA, the CDR3 is TGTGCCAGCAGCCCACCGGCAGGCCTTGTGGCTTTCTTT.

This clonotype was observed a few times. The rearrangement uses TRBV25-1 and TRBJ2-2; possible D gene TRBD2, 5 bases. CDR3 length: 12 amino acids. With 7 bases removed from V and 3 bases from J, the gap between germline ends came to 6 bases. Germline CDR1 and CDR2: MGHDK and SYGVNS. The CDR3: CASMEDTGELFF. The DNA of the CDR3 is TGTGCCAGCATGGAGGACACCGGGGAGCTGTTTTTT.

This clonotype was observed a few times. The chain is built from TRBV20-1 and TRBJ1-5; maybe TRBD1 (6 bases). The CDR3 spans 15 residues. V lost 0 bases and J 4 bases, leaving 13 bases between the germline ends. CDR1 is DFQATT, CDR2 SNEGSKA, per germline (reference sequence). DNA for the CDR3: TGCAGTGCTAGAGATGGGAACAGGGTGAATCAGCCCCAGCATTTT. It translates to CSARDGNRVNQPQHF.

The rearrangement joins TRBV4-1 to TRBJ2-5; weak D call: TRBD1 (5 bases). The J call may be in error: the DNA end matches TRBJ2-7 better. CDR1 is MGHRA, CDR2 YSYEKL, per germline. This CDR3 spans 15 amino acids. Written as DNA, the CDR3 is TGCGCCAGCACCCGTGGACATGGGCAACTCTACGAGCAGTACTTC. Encoded protein: CASTRGHGQLYEQYF.